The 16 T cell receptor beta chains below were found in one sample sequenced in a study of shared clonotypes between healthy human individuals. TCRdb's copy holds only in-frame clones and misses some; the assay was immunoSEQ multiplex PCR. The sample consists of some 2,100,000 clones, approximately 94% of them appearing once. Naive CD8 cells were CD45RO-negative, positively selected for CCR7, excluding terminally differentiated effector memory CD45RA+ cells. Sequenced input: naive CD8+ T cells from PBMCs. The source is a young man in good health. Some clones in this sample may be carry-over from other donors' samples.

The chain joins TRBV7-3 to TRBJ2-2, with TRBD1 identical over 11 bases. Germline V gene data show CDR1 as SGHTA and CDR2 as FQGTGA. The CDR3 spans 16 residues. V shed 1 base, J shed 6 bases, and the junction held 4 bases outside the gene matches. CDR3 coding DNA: TGTGCCAGCAGCTTAATTGGGACAGGGGGTGCCGGGGAGCTGTTTTTT. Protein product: CASSLIGTGGAGELFF.

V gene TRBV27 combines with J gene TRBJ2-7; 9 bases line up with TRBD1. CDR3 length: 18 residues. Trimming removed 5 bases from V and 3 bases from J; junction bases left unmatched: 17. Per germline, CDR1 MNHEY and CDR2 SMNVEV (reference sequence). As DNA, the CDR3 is TGTGCCAGCAGTCCTTTAATAGTTAGGACAGGGGTGGACTACGAGCAGTACTTC. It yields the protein CASSPLIVRTGVDYEQYF.

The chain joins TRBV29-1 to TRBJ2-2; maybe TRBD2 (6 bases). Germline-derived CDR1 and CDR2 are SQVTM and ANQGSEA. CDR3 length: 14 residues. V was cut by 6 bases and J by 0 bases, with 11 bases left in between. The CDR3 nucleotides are TGCAGCGTCCGTGGAGGGTCGAACACCGGGGAGCTGTTTTTT. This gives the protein CSVRGGSNTGELFF.

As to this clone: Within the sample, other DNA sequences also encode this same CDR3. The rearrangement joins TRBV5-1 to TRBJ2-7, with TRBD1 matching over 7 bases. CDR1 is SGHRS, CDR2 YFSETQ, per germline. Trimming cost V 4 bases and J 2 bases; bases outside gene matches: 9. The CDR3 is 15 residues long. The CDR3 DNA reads TGCGCCAGCAGCCTGGCGAGGACAGGAGCCTACGAGCAGTACTTC. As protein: CASSLARTGAYEQYF. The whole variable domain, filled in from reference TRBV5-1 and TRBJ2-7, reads KAGVTQTPRYLIKTRGQQVTLSCSPISGHRSVSWYQQTPGQGLQFLFEYFSETQRNKGNFPGRFSGRQFSNSRSEMNVSTLELGDSALYLCASSLARTGAYEQYFGPGTRLTVT.

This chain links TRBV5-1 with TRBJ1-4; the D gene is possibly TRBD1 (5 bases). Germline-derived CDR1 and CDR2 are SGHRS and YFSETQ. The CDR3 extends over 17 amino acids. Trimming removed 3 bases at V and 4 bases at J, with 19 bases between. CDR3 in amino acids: CASSSGVRPGYNEKLFF. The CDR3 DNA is TGCGCCAGCAGCTCGGGCGTACGTCCAGGGTATAATGAAAAACTGTTTTTT. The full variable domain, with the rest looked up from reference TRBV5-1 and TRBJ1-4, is KAGVTQTPRYLIKTRGQQVTLSCSPISGHRSVSWYQQTPGQGLQFLFEYFSETQRNKGNFPGRFSGRQFSNSRSEMNVSTLELGDSALYLCASSSGVRPGYNEKLFFGSGTQLSVL.

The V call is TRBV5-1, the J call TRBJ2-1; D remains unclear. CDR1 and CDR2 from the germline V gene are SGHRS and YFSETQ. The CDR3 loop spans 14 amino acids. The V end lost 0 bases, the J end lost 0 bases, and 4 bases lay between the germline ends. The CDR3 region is CASSLGSSYNEQFF. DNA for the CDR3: TGCGCCAGCAGCTTGGGTAGCTCCTACAATGAGCAGTTCTTC.

CDR3 coding DNA: TGTGCCAGCAGCGTAGTGGCGACTAAACTGGAGACCCAGTACTTC. Encoded protein: CASSVVATKLETQYF. The chain links TRBV9 to TRBJ2-5; D might be TRBD2 (5 bases). The germline CDR1 and CDR2 sequences are SGDLS and YYNGEE. The CDR3 covers 15 residues. V was clipped by 0 bases and J by 5 bases, with 14 bases between them.

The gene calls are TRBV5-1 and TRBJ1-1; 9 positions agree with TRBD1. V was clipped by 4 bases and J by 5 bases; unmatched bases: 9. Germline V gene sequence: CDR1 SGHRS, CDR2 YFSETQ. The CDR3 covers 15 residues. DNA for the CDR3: TGCGCCAGCAGCGCCTCCCCGGGACAGGGAACTGAAGCTTTCTTT. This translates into CASSASPGQGTEAFF.

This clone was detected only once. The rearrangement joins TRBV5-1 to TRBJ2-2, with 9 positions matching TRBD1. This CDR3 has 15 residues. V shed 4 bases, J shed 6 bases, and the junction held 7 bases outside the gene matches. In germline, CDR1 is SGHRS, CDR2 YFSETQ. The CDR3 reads CASSKQGAKAGELFF. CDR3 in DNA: TGCGCCAGCAGCAAACAGGGGGCTAAGGCCGGGGAGCTGTTTTTT.

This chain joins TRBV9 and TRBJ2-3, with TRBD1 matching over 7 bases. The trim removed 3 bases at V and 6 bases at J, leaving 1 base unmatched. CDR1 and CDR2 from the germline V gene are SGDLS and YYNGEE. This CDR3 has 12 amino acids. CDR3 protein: CASSARGDTQYF. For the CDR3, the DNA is TGTGCCAGCAGCGCCAGGGGGGATACGCAGTATTTT.

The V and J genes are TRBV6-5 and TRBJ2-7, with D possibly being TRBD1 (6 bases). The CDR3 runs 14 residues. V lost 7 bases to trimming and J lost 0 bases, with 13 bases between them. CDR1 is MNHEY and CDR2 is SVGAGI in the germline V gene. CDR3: CASTGQSASYEQYF. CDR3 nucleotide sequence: TGTGCCAGCACCGGACAGTCAGCCTCCTACGAGCAGTACTTC.

CDR3 in amino acids: CASSLVGAAGNTIYF. The DNA for the CDR3 is TGTGCCAGCAGCTTAGTAGGGGCTGCTGGAAACACCATATATTTT. V usage is TRBV7-3 and J usage is TRBJ1-3; tentatively, D is TRBD1 (5 bases). The V end lost 2 bases, the J end lost 2 bases, and 10 bases lay between the germline ends. The CDR3 has 15 amino acids. Germline V gene sequence: CDR1 SGHTA, CDR2 FQGTGA.

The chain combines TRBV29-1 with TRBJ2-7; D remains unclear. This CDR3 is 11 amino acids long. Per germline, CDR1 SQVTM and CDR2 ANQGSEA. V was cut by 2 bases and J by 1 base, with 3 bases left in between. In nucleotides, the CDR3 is TGCAGCGTTGAAAAGTCCTACGAGCAGTACTTC. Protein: CSVEKSYEQYF.

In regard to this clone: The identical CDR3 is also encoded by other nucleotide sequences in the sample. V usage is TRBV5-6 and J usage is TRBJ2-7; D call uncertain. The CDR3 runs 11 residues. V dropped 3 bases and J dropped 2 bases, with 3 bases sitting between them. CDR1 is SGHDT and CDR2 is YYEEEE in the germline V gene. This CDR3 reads CASSSTYEQYF. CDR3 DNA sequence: TGTGCCAGCAGCTCGACCTACGAGCAGTACTTC.

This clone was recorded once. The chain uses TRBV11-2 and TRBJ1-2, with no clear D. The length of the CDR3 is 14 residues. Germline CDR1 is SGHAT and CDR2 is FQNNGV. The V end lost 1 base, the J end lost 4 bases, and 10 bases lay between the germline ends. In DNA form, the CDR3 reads TGTGCCAGCAGCTTAGCGGCAGACTCCTATGGCTACACCTTC. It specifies CASSLAADSYGYTF. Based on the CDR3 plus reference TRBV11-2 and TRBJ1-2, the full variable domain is EAGVAQSPRYKIIEKRQSVAFWCNPISGHATLYWYQQILGQGPKLLIQFQNNGVVDDSQLPKDRFSAERLKGVDSTLKIQPAKLEDSAVYLCASSLAADSYGYTFGSGTRLTVV.

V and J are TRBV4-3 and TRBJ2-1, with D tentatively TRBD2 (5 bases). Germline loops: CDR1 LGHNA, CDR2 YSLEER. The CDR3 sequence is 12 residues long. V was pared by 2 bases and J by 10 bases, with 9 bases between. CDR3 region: CASSQREREQFF. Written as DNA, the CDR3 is TGCGCCAGCAGCCAAAGGGAGCGGGAGCAGTTCTTC.